This T cell receptor beta chain was found in a study of radiation and T cells in renal cell carcinoma. Study-level findings and limits: Baseline intratumoral clonotype presence is unknown without pretreatment biopsies.

To note about this clone: Its target is unknown.

Produced via immunoSEQ multiplex PCR; TCRdb's table is partial and in-frame only. The sample yields approximately 29,000 clones, over 70% seen once. Described time point: blood 4 weeks post-SBRT, at nephrectomy. The treatment is: 15 Gy SBRT to primary tumor, nephrectomy 4 weeks later. The germline V and J ends were trimmed by 5 bases and 1 base, with 8 bases remaining between them. Per germline, CDR1 MRHNA and CDR2 SNTAGT. The CDR3 length is 13 residues. Sequenced material: blood, taken from a patient whose treatment included radiotherapy and nephrectomy. The clonotype was recovered from a man aged 55 to 70 with renal cell carcinoma. V and J are TRBV6-4 and TRBJ2-5; D might be TRBD1 or TRBD2, each matching 5 bases. CDR3 region: CASSKGTQETQYF. The CDR3 DNA reads TGTGCCAGCAGTAAGGGGACCCAAGAGACCCAGTACTTC.